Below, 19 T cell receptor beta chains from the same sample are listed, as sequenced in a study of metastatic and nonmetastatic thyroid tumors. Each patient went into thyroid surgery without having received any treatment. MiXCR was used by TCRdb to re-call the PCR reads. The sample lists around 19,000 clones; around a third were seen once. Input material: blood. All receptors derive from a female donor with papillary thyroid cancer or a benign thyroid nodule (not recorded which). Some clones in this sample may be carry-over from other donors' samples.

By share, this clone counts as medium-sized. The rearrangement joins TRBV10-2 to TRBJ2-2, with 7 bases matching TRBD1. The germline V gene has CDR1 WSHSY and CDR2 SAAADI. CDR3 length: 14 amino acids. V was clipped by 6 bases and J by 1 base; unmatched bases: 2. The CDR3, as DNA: TGCGCCAGCAGGAGGACAGGGAACACCGGGGAGCTGTTTTTT. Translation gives CASRRTGNTGELFF.

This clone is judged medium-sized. The DNA of the CDR3 is TGTGCCACCAGTGATCTAAGCGGGCCCCCTTACAATGAGCAGTTCTTC. Its protein is CATSDLSGPPYNEQFF. J is TRBJ2-1 and V is TRBV24-1; possible D gene TRBD2, 6 bases. There are 16 residues in the CDR3. The V end was cut by 3 bases, the J end by 4 bases, with 15 bases between. Germline loops: CDR1 KGHDR, CDR2 SFDVKD.

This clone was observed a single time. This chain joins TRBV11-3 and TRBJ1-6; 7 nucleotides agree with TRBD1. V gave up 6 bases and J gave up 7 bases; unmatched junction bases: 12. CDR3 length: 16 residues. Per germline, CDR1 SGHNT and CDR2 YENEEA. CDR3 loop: CASSSSRGGQNSPLHF. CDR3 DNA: TGTGCCAGCAGTTCAAGTCGAGGGGGACAGAATTCACCCCTCCACTTT.

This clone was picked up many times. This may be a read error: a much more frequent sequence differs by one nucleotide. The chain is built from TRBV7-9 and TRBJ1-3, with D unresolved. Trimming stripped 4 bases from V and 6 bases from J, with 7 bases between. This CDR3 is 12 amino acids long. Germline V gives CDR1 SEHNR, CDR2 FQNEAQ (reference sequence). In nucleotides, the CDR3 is TGTGCCAGCAGCTCCCAGCTAAACACCATATATTTT. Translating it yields CASSSQLNTIYF.

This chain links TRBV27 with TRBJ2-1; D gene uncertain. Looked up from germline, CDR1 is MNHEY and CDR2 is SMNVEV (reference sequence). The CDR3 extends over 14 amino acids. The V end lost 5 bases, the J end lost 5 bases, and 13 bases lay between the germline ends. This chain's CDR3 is CASSASMIHNEQFF. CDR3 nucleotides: TGTGCCAGCAGTGCCTCCATGATCCACAATGAGCAGTTCTTC.

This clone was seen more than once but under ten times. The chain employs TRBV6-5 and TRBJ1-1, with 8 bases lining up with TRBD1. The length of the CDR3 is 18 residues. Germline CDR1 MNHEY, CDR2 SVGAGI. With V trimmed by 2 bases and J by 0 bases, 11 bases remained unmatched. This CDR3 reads CASSYEQGESHVNTEAFF. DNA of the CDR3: TGTGCCAGCAGTTACGAACAGGGGGAGTCGCATGTGAACACTGAAGCTTTCTTT.

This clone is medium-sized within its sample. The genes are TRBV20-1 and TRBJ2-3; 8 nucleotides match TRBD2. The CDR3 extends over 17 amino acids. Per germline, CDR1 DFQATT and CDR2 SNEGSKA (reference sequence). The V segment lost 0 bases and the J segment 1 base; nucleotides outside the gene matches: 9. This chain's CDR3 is CSARDRIGSGGTDTQYF. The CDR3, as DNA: TGCAGTGCTAGAGATAGAATTGGTAGCGGGGGCACAGATACGCAGTATTTT.

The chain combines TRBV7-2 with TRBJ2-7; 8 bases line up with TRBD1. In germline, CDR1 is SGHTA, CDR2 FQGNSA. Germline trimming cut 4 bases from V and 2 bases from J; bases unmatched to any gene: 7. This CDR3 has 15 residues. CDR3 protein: CASSYDGQGPYEQYF. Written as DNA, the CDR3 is TGTGCCAGCAGCTACGACGGACAGGGTCCCTACGAGCAGTACTTC.

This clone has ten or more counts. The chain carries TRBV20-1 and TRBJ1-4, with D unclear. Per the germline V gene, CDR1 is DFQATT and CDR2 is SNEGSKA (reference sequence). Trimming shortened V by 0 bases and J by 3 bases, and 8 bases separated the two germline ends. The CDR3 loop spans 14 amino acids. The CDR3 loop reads CSARDPGSNEKLFF. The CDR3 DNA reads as TGCAGTGCTAGAGATCCGGGTTCTAATGAAAAACTGTTTTTT.

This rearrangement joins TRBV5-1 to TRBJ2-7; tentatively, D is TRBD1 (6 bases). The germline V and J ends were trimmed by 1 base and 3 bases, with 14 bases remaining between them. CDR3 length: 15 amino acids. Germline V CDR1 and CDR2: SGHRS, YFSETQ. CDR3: CASSLFTRTDYEQYF. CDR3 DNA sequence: TGCGCCAGCAGCTTGTTTACCCGGACAGACTACGAGCAGTACTTC.

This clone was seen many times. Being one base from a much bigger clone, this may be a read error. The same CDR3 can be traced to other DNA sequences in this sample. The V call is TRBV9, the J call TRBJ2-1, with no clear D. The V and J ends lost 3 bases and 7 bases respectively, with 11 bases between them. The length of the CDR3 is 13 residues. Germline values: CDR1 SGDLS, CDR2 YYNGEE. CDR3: CASSEQEFNEQFF. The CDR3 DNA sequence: TGTGCCAGCAGCGAGCAGGAGTTTAATGAGCAGTTCTTC.

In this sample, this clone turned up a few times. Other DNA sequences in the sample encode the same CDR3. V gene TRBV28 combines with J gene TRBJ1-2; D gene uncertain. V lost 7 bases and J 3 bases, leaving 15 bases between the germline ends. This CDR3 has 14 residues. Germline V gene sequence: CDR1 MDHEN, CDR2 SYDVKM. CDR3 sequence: CASTPTGGDYGYTF. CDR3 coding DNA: TGTGCCAGCACCCCAACGGGTGGTGACTATGGCTACACCTTC.

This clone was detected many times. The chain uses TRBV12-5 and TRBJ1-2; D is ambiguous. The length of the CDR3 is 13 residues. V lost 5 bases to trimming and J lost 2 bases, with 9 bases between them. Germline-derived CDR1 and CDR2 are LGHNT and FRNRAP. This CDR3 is CASGTQTNYGYTF. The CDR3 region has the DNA TGTGCTAGTGGTACACAGACGAACTATGGCTACACCTTC.

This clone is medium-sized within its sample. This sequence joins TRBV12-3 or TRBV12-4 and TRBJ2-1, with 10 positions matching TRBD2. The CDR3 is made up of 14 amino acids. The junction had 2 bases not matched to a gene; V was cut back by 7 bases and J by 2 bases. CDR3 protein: CASKLAGAYNEQFF. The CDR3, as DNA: TGTGCCAGCAAGCTAGCGGGGGCCTACAATGAGCAGTTCTTC.

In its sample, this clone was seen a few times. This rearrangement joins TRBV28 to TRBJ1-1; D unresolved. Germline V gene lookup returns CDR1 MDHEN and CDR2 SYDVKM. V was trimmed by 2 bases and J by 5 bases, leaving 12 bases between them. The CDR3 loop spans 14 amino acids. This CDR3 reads CASSLGRLGTEAFF. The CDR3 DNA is TGTGCCAGCAGTTTAGGCAGATTAGGAACTGAAGCTTTCTTT.

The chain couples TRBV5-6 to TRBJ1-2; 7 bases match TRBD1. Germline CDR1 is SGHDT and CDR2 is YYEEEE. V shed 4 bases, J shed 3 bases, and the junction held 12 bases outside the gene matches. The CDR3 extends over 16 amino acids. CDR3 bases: TGTGCCAGCAGCAGGCCTGCAGGGGGGGGTGACTATGGCTACACCTTC. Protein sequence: CASSRPAGGGDYGYTF. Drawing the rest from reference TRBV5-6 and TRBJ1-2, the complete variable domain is DAGVTQSPTHLIKTRGQQVTLRCSPKSGHDTVSWYQQALGQGPQFIFQYYEEEERQRGNFPDRFSGHQFPNYSSELNVNALLLGDSALYLCASSRPAGGGDYGYTFGSGTRLTVV.

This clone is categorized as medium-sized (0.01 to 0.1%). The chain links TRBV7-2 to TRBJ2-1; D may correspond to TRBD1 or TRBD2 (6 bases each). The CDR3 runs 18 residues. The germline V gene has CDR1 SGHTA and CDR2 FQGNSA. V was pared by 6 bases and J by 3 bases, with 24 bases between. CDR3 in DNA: TGTGCCAGCAGTTCTCCAAAAGGGGGGCGGGGCAGCTACAATGAGCAGTTCTTC. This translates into CASSSPKGGRGSYNEQFF.

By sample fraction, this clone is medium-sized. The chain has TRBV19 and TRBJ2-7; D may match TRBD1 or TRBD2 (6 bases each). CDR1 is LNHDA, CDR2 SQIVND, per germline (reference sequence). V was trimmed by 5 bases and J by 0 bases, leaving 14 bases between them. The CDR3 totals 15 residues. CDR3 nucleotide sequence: TGTGCCAGTAGTGCCCCTCGGGGGCACTCCTACGAGCAGTACTTC. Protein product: CASSAPRGHSYEQYF.

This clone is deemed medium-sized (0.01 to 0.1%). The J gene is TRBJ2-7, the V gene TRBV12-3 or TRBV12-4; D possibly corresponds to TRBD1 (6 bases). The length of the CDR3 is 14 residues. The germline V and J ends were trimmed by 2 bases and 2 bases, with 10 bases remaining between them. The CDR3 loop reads CASSLSRGTYEQYF. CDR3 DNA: TGTGCCAGCAGTTTAAGCAGGGGTACCTACGAGCAGTACTTC.